Below are 20 T cell receptor beta chains sequenced from a single sample in a study of cytomegalovirus exposure and HLA in healthy donors. The PCR was carried out with 60 Vbeta primers and 13 Jbeta primers. Libraries were prepared by immunoSEQ multiplex PCR; TCRdb keeps only in-frame clonotypes and omits some of them. This sample carries about 160,000 clones, approximately 80% of them seen once, and the ten largest clones take 9.5% to 10%. The sequenced sample was PBMCs. The origin of the receptors is a man younger than 35 in good health and CMV-seropositive.

The chain recombines TRBV4-1 with TRBJ2-7, with 9 bases lining up with TRBD1. The V gene end was trimmed by 2 bases and the J gene end by 3 bases; junction bases not matched to a gene: 11. The CDR3 loop spans 17 amino acids. Germline values: CDR1 MGHRA, CDR2 YSYEKL. CDR3 sequence: CASSQYRDREVGYEQYF. DNA of the CDR3: TGCGCCAGCAGCCAATACCGGGACAGGGAGGTCGGCTACGAGCAGTACTTC.

The V gene is TRBV6-1, the J gene TRBJ2-3, with D possibly TRBD1 on 6 matching bases. Trimming stripped 4 bases from V and 6 bases from J, with 14 bases between. The CDR3 loop spans 14 amino acids. The germline V gene encodes CDR1 MNHNS and CDR2 SASEGT. In DNA form, the CDR3 reads TGTGCCAGCAGTGCTTTAGGGGGTATGGATACGCAGTATTTT. It codes for CASSALGGMDTQYF.

The genes are TRBV6-6 and TRBJ2-5, with D uncertain. The germline V gene encodes CDR1 MNHNY and CDR2 SVGAGI (reference sequence). CDR3 size: 14 residues. V dropped 3 bases and J dropped 1 base, with 9 bases sitting between them. The chain's CDR3 is CASSYGAVQETQYF. The CDR3 coding sequence is TGTGCCAGCAGTTATGGAGCCGTCCAAGAGACCCAGTACTTC.

This clone has a handful of counts. The chain recombines TRBV6-6 with TRBJ1-5, with 7 positions matching TRBD1. Germline V gene sequence: CDR1 MNHNY, CDR2 SVGAGI (reference sequence). The CDR3 runs 15 residues. The V gene end was trimmed by 5 bases and the J gene end by 1 base; junction bases not matched to a gene: 5. CDR3 coding DNA: TGTGCCAGCAGTCCGACAGGGAACAGCAATCAGCCCCAGCATTTT. It specifies CASSPTGNSNQPQHF.

This chain links TRBV29-1 with TRBJ2-5; 7 bases match TRBD2. The CDR3 is 14 amino acids. In germline, CDR1 is SQVTM, CDR2 ANQGSEA. The J segment lost 5 bases and the V segment lost 3 bases, leaving 9 bases of the junction unmatched. The CDR3 sequence: CSVDRASGGETQYF. DNA for the CDR3: TGCAGCGTTGATCGGGCTAGCGGCGGCGAGACCCAGTACTTC. Using reference TRBV29-1 and TRBJ2-5 for the parts outside the CDR3, the full variable domain is SAVISQKPSRDICQRGTSLTIQCQVDSQVTMMFWYRQQPGQSLTLIATANQGSEATYESGFVIDKFPISRPNLTFSTLTVSNMSPEDSSIYLCSVDRASGGETQYFGPGTRLLVL.

The chain has TRBV5-4 and TRBJ2-5; 10 positions agree with TRBD2. J was trimmed by 11 bases and V by 1 base; bases with no gene match: 8. Germline values: CDR1 SGHNT, CDR2 YYREEE (reference sequence). This CDR3 has 14 amino acids. CDR3 sequence (DNA): TGTGCCAGCAGCTTGCTAGCGGGAGTTCAAGAGCAGTACTTC. This codes for CASSLLAGVQEQYF.

This clone showed up just once. The rearrangement links TRBV28 to TRBJ1-2, with TRBD1 identical over 7 bases. CDR1 MDHEN and CDR2 SYDVKM come from the germline V gene. V shed 3 bases and J 0 bases; nucleotides not matched to a gene: 4. This CDR3 is built from 15 residues. CDR3 in amino acids: CASSFTGVANYGYTF. CDR3 nucleotides: TGTGCCAGCAGTTTTACAGGGGTAGCTAACTATGGCTACACCTTC.

About this clone: The same CDR3 also results from other DNA sequences found in this sample. The chain employs TRBV6-4 and TRBJ2-1; D not certain. V was pared by 0 bases and J by 4 bases, with 4 bases between. The CDR3 runs 13 residues. Germline values: CDR1 MRHNA, CDR2 SNTAGT. CDR3 region: CASSDSSYNEQFF. The CDR3 DNA reads as TGTGCCAGCAGTGACTCTTCGTACAATGAGCAGTTCTTC.

This chain connects TRBV15 to TRBJ2-1; 10 bases match TRBD2. From germline, CDR1 is LNHNV and CDR2 YYDKDF (reference sequence). The V gene end was trimmed by 0 bases and the J gene end by 5 bases; junction bases not matched to a gene: 1. This CDR3 is built from 15 residues. The CDR3 reads CATSREGTSDNEQFF. The CDR3, as DNA: TGTGCCACCAGCAGAGAAGGGACTAGCGACAATGAGCAGTTCTTC. Full variable domain (rest looked up from reference TRBV15 and TRBJ2-1): DAMVIQNPRYQVTQFGKPVTLSCSQTLNHNVMYWYQQKSSQAPKLLFHYYDKDFNNEADTPDNFQSRRPNTSFCFLDIRSPGLGDTAMYLCATSREGTSDNEQFFGPGTRLTVL.

This chain joins TRBV21-1 and TRBJ2-5; the table names TRBD2, a call not compared with the DNA. TRBV21-1 is noted as a pseudogene. The CDR3 totals 15 residues. The CDR3 DNA follows: TGTGCCACCCCGGGGAACCCGACTAGCGACGAGACCCAGTACTTC. This translates into CATPGNPTSDETQYF.

This clone was observed a single time. The chain is built from TRBV27 and TRBJ2-7; no clear D. The CDR3 has 14 amino acids. V dropped 3 bases and J dropped 0 bases, with 9 bases sitting between them. Per germline, CDR1 MNHEY and CDR2 SMNVEV (reference sequence). CDR3 bases: TGTGCCAGCAGTTTTAAACCGGGCTCCTACGAGCAGTACTTC. As protein: CASSFKPGSYEQYF.

This clone has only a few counts. The chain employs TRBV25-1 and TRBJ1-2; unclear D gene. The V end lost 6 bases, the J end lost 8 bases, and 13 bases lay between the germline ends. From germline, CDR1 is MGHDK and CDR2 SYGVNS. The CDR3 is made up of 12 amino acids. DNA for the CDR3: TGTGCCAGCAGCGACCGACGGAGGGGCTACACCTTC. Its translation: CASSDRRRGYTF.

The CDR3 DNA sequence: TGTGCCAGCAGTTCGACAGGGCAGGGGGACGAGCAGTACTTC. This codes for CASSSTGQGDEQYF. The chain employs TRBV28 and TRBJ2-7; 7 bases fit TRBD1. The CDR3 extends over 14 amino acids. Trimming cost V 4 bases and J 5 bases; bases outside gene matches: 8. Germline CDR1 reads MDHEN; CDR2 reads SYDVKM.

This clone was seen a single time. The chain has TRBV5-4 and TRBJ2-3, with D possibly being TRBD2 (6 bases). Trimming left V 0 bases short and J 0 bases short, with 8 bases between. Germline CDR1 SGHNT, CDR2 YYREEE (reference sequence). There are 15 residues in the CDR3. CDR3 sequence reads: CASSLAGVSTDTQYF. The CDR3 DNA reads TGTGCCAGCAGCTTGGCGGGAGTCAGCACAGATACGCAGTATTTT.

V usage is TRBV9 and J usage is TRBJ2-7; TRBD1 aligns across 8 bases. Germline lookup yields CDR1 SGDLS and CDR2 YYNGEE. V shed 0 bases and J 3 bases; nucleotides not matched to a gene: 8. This CDR3 contains 16 residues. The CDR3 sequence: CASSVEAETGVYEQYF. The DNA for the CDR3 is TGTGCCAGCAGCGTAGAGGCGGAGACAGGGGTCTACGAGCAGTACTTC.

The chain employs TRBV7-7 and TRBJ2-5, with 7 bases lining up with TRBD2. The trim removed 5 bases at V and 3 bases at J, leaving 6 bases unmatched. CDR1 and CDR2 from the germline V gene are SSHAT and FNYEAQ (reference sequence). The CDR3 contains 14 residues. The CDR3 region is CASSGTRGEETQYF. For the CDR3, the DNA is TGTGCCAGCAGCGGAACCCGGGGGGAAGAGACCCAGTACTTC.

This chain connects TRBV19 to TRBJ2-1; 7 bases are shared with TRBD1. The CDR3 sequence is 16 residues long. V dropped 5 bases and J dropped 3; count of bases not matched to a gene: 10. CDR1 is LNHDA and CDR2 is SQIVND in the germline V gene (reference sequence). CDR3 residues: CASSSDRDLLYNEQFF. For the CDR3, the DNA is TGTGCCAGTAGTTCTGACAGGGATCTCCTCTACAATGAGCAGTTCTTC. Full variable domain (outside the CDR3, taken from reference TRBV19 and TRBJ2-1): DGGITQSPKYLFRKEGQNVTLSCEQNLNHDAMYWYRQDPGQGLRLIYYSQIVNDFQKGDIAEGYSVSREKKESFPLTVTSAQKNPTAFYLCASSSDRDLLYNEQFFGPGTRLTVL.

The V and J genes are TRBV7-9 and TRBJ2-4; tentatively, D is TRBD1 (6 bases). This CDR3 spans 13 amino acids. Germline CDR1 reads SEHNR; CDR2 reads FQNEAQ (reference sequence). Trimming cost V 1 base and J 8 bases, with 9 bases left between them. CDR3: CASSLGGLDIQYF. The CDR3 DNA reads TGTGCCAGCAGCTTAGGGGGGCTAGACATTCAGTACTTC.

The CDR3 is CASSYSTGTGATAFF. The CDR3 nucleotides are TGTGCCAGCAGTTACTCGACGGGGACAGGGGCTACGGCTTTCTTT. The chain employs TRBV6-5 and TRBJ1-1; 10 nucleotides align to TRBD1. Trimming took 0 bases from V and 11 from J; bases not matched to a gene: 9. The CDR3 runs to 15 residues. The V gene's germline CDR1 is MNHEY and CDR2 SVGAGI.

This chain uses TRBV18 with TRBJ2-5; 10 bases match TRBD2. TRBJ2-7 explains the end of the DNA better; the J call may be wrong. CDR3 length: 18 amino acids. Germline V gene data show CDR1 as KGHSH and CDR2 as LQKENI. For the CDR3, the DNA is TGTGCCAGCTCACCAACTCCCTCCCTAGCGGGAGTGCCCTACGAGCAGTACTTC. This sequence encodes CASSPTPSLAGVPYEQYF.